The next 3 T cell receptor beta chains were all read from a single sample in a study of blood T cell repertoires in COVID-19 (dated by TCRdb to the early 2020s). Libraries were prepared through the immunoSEQ multiplex PCR assay. The clones in this table, taken by TCRdb from immuneACCESS, are in-frame only. Not every clone is retained; where verified, under half of the shortfall comes from an unresolved V gene, and the cause of the rest is unknown. This sample gives roughly 300,000 clones in total; approximately 91% of them show up just once. The ten largest clones take up about 2.1% of the sample. Sequences were obtained from PBMCs or T cells enriched from blood (not recorded which). All receptors come from a woman in her 40s with acute COVID-19.

The chain is built from TRBV18 and TRBJ1-5; possible D gene TRBD1, 5 bases. The V gene lost 1 base and the J gene lost 3 bases, with 7 bases spanning the gap. CDR1 is KGHSH and CDR2 is LQKENI in the germline V gene. The length of the CDR3 is 14 residues. The CDR3 reads CASSPQGNNQPQHF. Written as DNA, the CDR3 is TGTGCCAGCTCACCACAGGGGAACAATCAGCCCCAGCATTTT.

V gene TRBV28 combines with J gene TRBJ2-3; TRBD2 matches at 14 bases. There are 17 residues in the CDR3. Germline lookup yields CDR1 MDHEN and CDR2 SYDVKM. V was pared by 3 bases and J by 2 bases, with 4 bases of the junction left unmatched. CDR3 DNA: TGTGCCAGCAGTTTCCGGACTAGCGGGGGGTCCACAGATACGCAGTATTTT. Translating it yields CASSFRTSGGSTDTQYF.

CDR3 in amino acids: CASSYIPGTGRSSSTNQPQHF. CDR3 sequence (DNA): TGTGCCAGCAGTTACATTCCCGGGACAGGGCGCTCCTCAAGCACCAATCAGCCCCAGCATTTT. The V and J genes are TRBV28 and TRBJ1-5, with 9 bases that match TRBD1. V lost 4 bases, J lost 3 bases, and 22 bases stayed unmatched. CDR1 and CDR2 (germline): MDHEN, SYDVKM. The CDR3 totals 21 residues.